The 25 T cell receptor beta chains presented below share a single source sample, sequenced in a study of control samples from healthy donors and cancer patients. Clones were read by immunoSEQ multiplex PCR, and TCRdb kept only the in-frame ones, dropping some. The sample holds about 140,000 clones; around 94% are singletons and the top ten take roughly 14%. Sequencing was carried out using blood. Receptors were obtained from a man in his forties in good health.

This rearrangement joins TRBV6-5 to TRBJ1-1, with TRBD1 as a possible D gene (5 bases). Germline assignment: CDR1 MNHEY and CDR2 SVGAGI. The CDR3 loop spans 14 amino acids. The germline V and J ends were trimmed by 5 bases and 0 bases, with 10 bases remaining between them. The CDR3 here is CASSQGPLNTEAFF. CDR3 coding DNA: TGTGCCAGCAGTCAGGGACCCCTGAACACTGAAGCTTTCTTT.

This clone was detected once. The genes are TRBV28 and TRBJ2-7, with D perhaps matching TRBD2 (6 bases). V dropped 3 bases and J dropped 3 bases, with 21 bases sitting between them. The CDR3 length is 17 residues. Germline V gene data show CDR1 as MDHEN and CDR2 as SYDVKM. The CDR3 loop is CASSLGGLKSLFYEQYF. For the CDR3, the DNA is TGTGCCAGCAGTTTGGGTGGACTAAAATCCCTTTTCTACGAGCAGTACTTC.

A word on this clone: The junction departs from germline at one end; a sequencing error may be responsible. The chain combines TRBV7-7 with TRBJ1-1; TRBD1 might be the D (5 bases). The CDR3 runs 15 residues. Germline-derived CDR1 and CDR2 are SSHAT and FNYEAQ (reference sequence). CDR3 loop: CASSSPVGGLVGAFF. The CDR3 bases are TGTGCTAGCAGCTCTCCTGTTGGGGGTTTGGTGGGAGCTTTCTTT.

The V call is TRBV7-9, the J call TRBJ2-5; 7 bases are a match to TRBD2. With 1 base clipped from V and 5 bases from J, the junction kept 4 bases outside the gene matches. Germline V gene lookup returns CDR1 SEHNR and CDR2 FQNEAQ (reference sequence). The CDR3 extends over 14 amino acids. CDR3 nucleotides: TGTGCCAGCAGCTTAGTGGGCGGGAGTGAGACCCAGTACTTC. Translation gives CASSLVGGSETQYF.

This chain uses TRBV2 with TRBJ1-4, with TRBD1 matching over 9 bases. The V and J ends lost 11 bases and 5 bases, in that order; junction bases with no gene match: 9. Germline-derived CDR1 and CDR2 are SNHLY and FYNNEI. This CDR3 is built from 14 residues. CDR3 in DNA: TGTGCCGGACATCCGGGACAGGGCAATGAAAAACTGTTTTTT. Amino acid sequence: CAGHPGQGNEKLFF.

The genes are TRBV27 and TRBJ1-1; no definite D call. Trimming took 5 bases from V and 4 from J, leaving 14 bases between them. The CDR3 extends over 14 amino acids. Germline loops: CDR1 MNHEY, CDR2 SMNVEV (reference sequence). The CDR3 DNA reads TGTGCCAGCAGTAGACCAGGACGGGCCACTGAAGCTTTCTTT. Translation: CASSRPGRATEAFF.

The chain joins TRBV9 to TRBJ1-6; TRBD1 might be the D (6 bases). Trimming took off 0 bases at V and 7 bases at J, with 14 bases between the two ends. This CDR3 contains 16 residues. CDR1 is SGDLS and CDR2 is YYNGEE in the germline V gene. CDR3 nucleotides: TGTGCCAGCAGCGTAGGATCGGGGGGCGGAAATTCACCCCTCCACTTT. Protein: CASSVGSGGGNSPLHF.

V and J are TRBV19 and TRBJ1-5; D gene unclear. Germline CDR1 reads LNHDA; CDR2 reads SQIVND (reference sequence). The CDR3 runs 9 residues. The V end was cut by 3 bases, the J end by 12 bases, with 3 bases between. Here the CDR3 reads CASSMFQHF. The CDR3 DNA is TGTGCCAGTAGTATGTTCCAGCATTTT.

The chain links TRBV28 to TRBJ1-4; the D gene is possibly TRBD1 (5 bases). With 3 bases removed from V and 7 bases from J, the gap between germline ends came to 12 bases. The CDR3 totals 14 residues. Per the germline V gene, CDR1 is MDHEN and CDR2 is SYDVKM. The CDR3 here is CASSFREYGEKLFF. The CDR3 DNA sequence: TGTGCCAGCAGTTTCAGGGAGTATGGTGAAAAACTGTTTTTT.

The chain recombines TRBV5-1 with TRBJ2-3, with 11 bases identical to TRBD2. The CDR3 totals 14 residues. CDR1 and CDR2 from the germline V gene are SGHRS and YFSETQ. J lost 6 bases, V lost 4 bases, and 4 bases had no gene match. As DNA, the CDR3 is TGCGCCAGCAGCGGTAGCGGGGGGGCCGATACGCAGTATTTT. Translating it yields CASSGSGGADTQYF.

This sequence joins TRBV4-3 and TRBJ1-5; D is unclear. Trimming left V 3 bases short and J 2 bases short, with 11 bases between. CDR3 size: 15 residues. Germline V gene lookup returns CDR1 LGHNA and CDR2 YSLEER. The chain's CDR3 is CASSQHRYGNQPQHF. The CDR3 DNA follows: TGCGCCAGCAGCCAGCATAGGTATGGCAATCAGCCCCAGCATTTT.

This clone was recorded only once. This sequence joins TRBV12-3 or TRBV12-4 and TRBJ1-6, with D unclear. The ends were cut back, 5 bases at V and 9 bases at J, with 8 bases in the middle. This CDR3 is built from 12 residues. The CDR3 spells CASSTSSSPLHF. The CDR3 DNA reads as TGTGCCAGCAGTACCTCTTCTTCACCCCTCCACTTT.

The J gene is TRBJ2-5, the V gene TRBV19; D remains unclear. Germline V gene sequence: CDR1 LNHDA, CDR2 SQIVND (reference sequence). Trimming removed 5 bases from V and 5 bases from J, with 21 bases in between. This CDR3 region has 16 residues. This CDR3 reads CASSPYNTRPSETQYF. As DNA, the CDR3 is TGTGCCAGTAGTCCGTATAATACTCGGCCCAGCGAGACCCAGTACTTC.

The chain employs TRBV6-2 or TRBV6-3 and TRBJ2-6, with a weak D call TRBD1 (6 bases). Between the trimmed V and J ends, which lost 4 bases and 0 bases, there was a span of 13 bases. The CDR3 has 17 residues. Germline values: CDR1 MNHEY, CDR2 SVGEGT. The CDR3 here is CASSSPTGHSGANVLTF. The CDR3 coding sequence is TGTGCCAGCAGTTCCCCGACAGGCCACTCTGGGGCCAACGTCCTGACTTTC.

The chain joins TRBV11-2 to TRBJ2-2; 8 bases align to TRBD1. This CDR3 region has 14 residues. The V and J ends lost 5 bases and 6 bases, in that order; junction bases with no gene match: 5. CDR1 and CDR2 (germline): SGHAT, FQNNGV. The DNA for the CDR3 is TGTGCCAGCAGCCGACAGGGGCAGGCCGGGGAGCTGTTTTTT. Its translation is CASSRQGQAGELFF. Combining the CDR3 with reference TRBV11-2 and TRBJ2-2 gives the whole variable domain EAGVAQSPRYKIIEKRQSVAFWCNPISGHATLYWYQQILGQGPKLLIQFQNNGVVDDSQLPKDRFSAERLKGVDSTLKIQPAKLEDSAVYLCASSRQGQAGELFFGEGSRLTVL.

This clone came up once. The V and J genes are TRBV2 and TRBJ1-6, with 9 bases identical to TRBD1. The CDR3 runs 14 residues. V lost 4 bases and J lost 11; bases outside the gene matches: 6. Germline values: CDR1 SNHLY, CDR2 FYNNEI. The DNA for the CDR3 is TGTGCCAGCAGTGTCGAGGGACAGGGTACACCCCTCCACTTT. Translating it yields CASSVEGQGTPLHF.

The table lists this clone with a few counts. The chain uses TRBV7-2 and TRBJ1-5; the match to TRBD1 covers 7 bases. Trimming at V came to 5 bases and at J to 5 bases, leaving 9 bases not matched to a gene. CDR3 length equals 15 residues. The germline V gene encodes CDR1 SGHTA and CDR2 FQGNSA. CDR3 DNA: TGTGCCAGCAGCATGGGGACAGCAAGATATCAGCCCCAGCATTTT. As protein: CASSMGTARYQPQHF.

J is TRBJ2-1 and V is TRBV5-1; 7 nucleotides match TRBD2. Trimming cost V 0 bases and J 8 bases; bases outside gene matches: 8. Germline V gives CDR1 SGHRS, CDR2 YFSETQ. CDR3 length: 15 amino acids. CDR3 amino acids: CASSLAWGGKDEQFF. CDR3 bases: TGCGCCAGCAGCTTGGCCTGGGGGGGTAAAGATGAGCAGTTCTTC.

J is TRBJ2-1 and V is TRBV6-6; TRBD1 aligns across 7 bases. Germline lookup yields CDR1 MNHNY and CDR2 SVGAGI (reference sequence). V shed 5 bases and J 7 bases; nucleotides not matched to a gene: 5. The CDR3 extends over 13 amino acids. The CDR3 DNA sequence: TGTGCCAGCAGTGACTACAGGGGAAATGAGCAGTTCTTC. It encodes CASSDYRGNEQFF.

The chain carries TRBV28 and TRBJ1-5; 9 bases match TRBD1. Unmatched junction bases numbered 12, after V lost 1 base and J lost 2 bases. Germline CDR1 reads MDHEN; CDR2 reads SYDVKM. This CDR3 has 19 residues. DNA of the CDR3: TGTGCCAGCAGTTTATCCGGGACAGGGAAGAAAGTTGGCAATCAGCCCCAGCATTTT. Residues: CASSLSGTGKKVGNQPQHF. Variable domain in full (rest from reference TRBV28 and TRBJ1-5): DVKVTQSSRYLVKRTGEKVFLECVQDMDHENMFWYRQDPGLGLRLIYFSYDVKMKEKGDIPEGYSVSREKKERFSLILESASTNQTSMYLCASSLSGTGKKVGNQPQHFGDGTRLSIL.

The gene calls are TRBV2 and TRBJ2-1; D perhaps matches TRBD2 (6 bases). Germline V lookup: CDR1 SNHLY, CDR2 FYNNEI. Trimming pared 7 bases from V and 5 bases from J, leaving 12 bases between. CDR3 length: 13 amino acids. The CDR3 DNA is TGTGCCAGCAACAAGCGGGCCGACAATGAGCAGTTCTTC. This codes for CASNKRADNEQFF.

The genes are TRBV11-2 and TRBJ1-1, with D unclear. The CDR3 is 13 residues long. With 0 bases removed from V and 5 bases from J, the gap between germline ends came to 7 bases. CDR1 and CDR2 (germline): SGHAT, FQNNGV. CDR3 in DNA: TGTGCCAGCAGCTTAGAAGTGCGGACTGAAGCTTTCTTT. It specifies CASSLEVRTEAFF.

The chain couples TRBV9 to TRBJ2-1, with 9 bases identical to TRBD1. V was pared by 2 bases and J by 2 bases, with 2 bases of the junction left unmatched. The CDR3 is made up of 15 amino acids. Germline V gene lookup returns CDR1 SGDLS and CDR2 YYNGEE. CDR3 sequence reads: CASSVGQGTYNEQFF. The CDR3 DNA sequence: TGTGCCAGCAGCGTTGGACAGGGGACCTACAATGAGCAGTTCTTC.

This sequence joins TRBV7-3 and TRBJ2-3, with D uncertain. Germline V gene lookup returns CDR1 SGHTA and CDR2 FQGTGA. The CDR3 length is 15 residues. V was shortened by 1 base and J by 1 base, with 9 bases between the two germline ends. The CDR3 spells CASSLRGSRTDTQYF. In DNA, the CDR3 is TGTGCCAGCAGCTTAAGGGGTTCCCGCACAGATACGCAGTATTTT.

The rearrangement links TRBV9 to TRBJ1-4; D gene ambiguous. Germline CDR1 is SGDLS and CDR2 is YYNGEE. CDR3 length equals 13 residues. V was cut by 6 bases and J by 6 bases, with 12 bases left in between. CDR3 loop: CASNKGGYEKLFF. In nucleotides, the CDR3 is TGTGCCAGCAACAAAGGAGGGTATGAAAAACTGTTTTTT.